These T cell receptor beta chains were read from a single sample in a study of blood T cell repertoires in COVID-19. This table comes from immunoSEQ multiplex PCR, and its TCRdb copy is limited to in-frame clones, with some not included. This table holds approximately 13,000 clones, 75% to 90% found once. Sequenced material: peripheral blood. The receptors shown here come from a man between 50 and 59 years old with active COVID-19. Both conserved end residues are part of each CDR3. D genes are given only for firm matches. Clone size appears in some rows only: once, few, many, or a class for an expanded clone.

V	D	length	J	size	CDR3	DNA
TRBV7-6	NA	18	TRBJ1-4	NA	CASSPIGGDQATNEKLFF	TGTGCCAGCAGCCCAATTGGGGGGGATCAGGCAACTAATGAAAAACTGTTTTTT
TRBV27	NA	15	TRBJ2-7	NA	CASSLSAPSPGEQYF	TGTGCCAGCAGTTTATCGGCACCTAGCCCGGGGGAGCAGTACTTC
TRBV9	NA	13	TRBJ1-2	NA	CASSVVGSGGYTF	TGTGCCAGCAGCGTAGTGGGGAGTGGTGGCTACACCTTC
TRBV6-2/TRBV6-3	TRBD2	16	TRBJ2-7	large	CASSYSTSGNTYEQYF	TGTGCCAGCAGTTACTCGACTAGCGGGAACACCTACGAGCAGTACTTC
TRBV7-2	NA	14	TRBJ2-1	NA	CASSARRGADEQFF	TGTGCCAGCAGCGCACGCAGGGGTGCGGATGAGCAGTTCTTC
TRBV10-2	TRBD1	13	TRBJ1-5	few	CASSYGQGQPQHF	TGCGCCAGCAGCTACGGACAGGGCCAGCCCCAGCATTTT
TRBV19	TRBD1	13	TRBJ1-1	NA	CASRIQGDTEAFF	TGTGCCAGTAGAATACAGGGGGATACTGAAGCTTTCTTT
TRBV11-3	NA	14	TRBJ2-3	NA	CASSNLWSPDTQYF	TGTGCCAGCAGCAATCTATGGTCCCCAGATACGCAGTATTTT
TRBV6-2/TRBV6-3	NA	16	TRBJ1-2	NA	CASSYSAGSANYGYTF	TGTGCCAGCAGTTACTCGGCGGGATCAGCTAACTATGGCTACACCTTC
TRBV14	NA	18	TRBJ1-2	NA	CASSQLGNSHHFDYGYTF	TGTGCCAGCAGCCAATTGGGCAACAGCCACCACTTCGACTATGGCTACACCTTC
TRBV9	TRBD1	16	TRBJ2-1	NA	CASSVQDRSSYNEQFF	TGTGCCAGCAGCGTACAGGACAGGAGCTCCTACAATGAGCAGTTCTTC
TRBV10-3	NA	12	TRBJ1-2	once	CAISSTVYGYTF	TGTGCCATCAGCAGTACAGTATATGGCTACACCTTC
TRBV19	NA	15	TRBJ2-2	NA	CASSIANRNTGELFF	TGTGCCAGTAGTATAGCGAACAGGAACACCGGGGAGCTGTTTTTT
TRBV19	TRBD1	17	TRBJ1-2	once	CASSIGTAASGYYGYTF	TGTGCCAGTAGTATCGGGACAGCGGCATCTGGATACTATGGCTACACCTTC
TRBV4-3	TRBD1	15	TRBJ1-1	once	CASSLGQGLNTEAFF	TGCGCCAGCAGCCTGGGACAGGGCCTGAACACTGAAGCTTTCTTT
TRBV28	NA	12	TRBJ2-1	NA	CASSSTGNEQFF	TGTGCCAGCAGCTCCACAGGGAATGAGCAGTTCTTC
TRBV27	NA	15	TRBJ2-7	NA	CASSPQYKSRYEQYF	TGTGCCAGCAGTCCACAATACAAAAGTCGCTACGAGCAGTACTTC
TRBV19	TRBD1	16	TRBJ2-2	NA	CASSLGTGSGTGELFF	TGTGCCAGTAGTCTGGGGACAGGGTCAGGCACCGGGGAGCTGTTTTTT